These 25 T cell receptor beta chains were sequenced from one sample in a study of CD8 T cells in Susac syndrome. The RNA input was about 0.45 to 1 ug, and it was reverse transcribed with random hexamers. One entry per CDR3 protein, called by TCRdb with MiXCR from the immunoSEQ multiplex PCR reads. Of about 300,000 distinct CDR3 sequences in the sample, around 92% are singletons; the top ten hold 0.06% to 0.075%. Sample: CD4+ T cells from PBMCs. The receptors derive from a human donor with multiple sclerosis.

The chain carries TRBV29-1 and TRBJ1-1; 7 nucleotides align to TRBD1. Germline V gene sequence: CDR1 SQVTM, CDR2 ANQGSEA. This CDR3 region has 13 residues. Trimming at V came to 7 bases and at J to 1 base, leaving 6 bases not matched to a gene. The CDR3 DNA reads as TGCAGCGCCCATGGGACAGCGAACACTGAAGCTTTCTTT. Protein: CSAHGTANTEAFF.

The V call is TRBV10-2, the J call TRBJ2-5; D remains ambiguous. V gave up 10 bases and J gave up 1 base, with 10 bases separating them. CDR1 is WSHSY and CDR2 is SAAADI in the germline V gene. The CDR3 totals 12 residues. CDR3 sequence reads: CATRTTQETQYF. Here the CDR3 DNA reads TGCGCCACCCGGACGACCCAAGAGACCCAGTACTTC.

The genes are TRBV4-2 and TRBJ2-5; TRBD2 matches 9 bases. V shed 2 bases, J shed 0 bases, and the junction held 7 bases outside the gene matches. The CDR3 runs 17 residues. In germline, CDR1 is LGHNA, CDR2 YNFKEQ. The CDR3, as DNA: TGTGCCAGCAGCCAAACAGCGGGGGGAATGTACCAAGAGACCCAGTACTTC. Translation gives CASSQTAGGMYQETQYF.

The chain employs TRBV19 and TRBJ2-3, with 10 bases identical to TRBD2. The CDR3 sequence is 16 residues long. Germline values: CDR1 LNHDA, CDR2 SQIVND (reference sequence). Germline trimming cut 3 bases from V and 4 bases from J; bases unmatched to any gene: 7. The CDR3 nucleotides read TGTGCCAGTAGTATTAGGACTAGCGGTTCCCCAGATACGCAGTATTTT. Its protein is CASSIRTSGSPDTQYF.

Only a few counts were recorded for this clonotype. The V and J genes are TRBV27 and TRBJ1-2; no firm D call. Germline-derived CDR1 and CDR2 are MNHEY and SMNVEV (reference sequence). The length of the CDR3 is 13 residues. Between the trimmed V and J ends, which lost 5 bases and 3 bases, there was a span of 10 bases. CDR3 sequence reads: CASSKGSDYGYTF. The DNA of the CDR3 is TGTGCCAGCAGTAAAGGGTCAGACTATGGCTACACCTTC.

V and J are TRBV6-2 or TRBV6-3 and TRBJ2-1; D gene uncertain. The CDR3 extends over 14 amino acids. V dropped 0 bases and J dropped 9 bases, with 12 bases sitting between them. In germline, CDR1 is MNHEY, CDR2 SVGEGT. This CDR3 reads CASSYSAQLSEQFF. The DNA for the CDR3 is TGTGCCAGCAGTTACTCGGCTCAGTTAAGTGAGCAGTTCTTC.

This CDR3 is CSALRGPRGYGYTF. For the CDR3, the DNA is TGCAGTGCGCTCCGGGGCCCCAGGGGCTATGGCTACACCTTC. The chain joins TRBV20-1 to TRBJ1-2; perhaps TRBD1 as D (6 bases). V lost 6 bases, J lost 4 bases, and 18 bases lay in between. Germline loops: CDR1 DFQATT, CDR2 SNEGSKA (reference sequence). This CDR3 is built from 14 residues.

This clonotype was counted between two and nine times. The rearrangement uses TRBV15 and TRBJ2-3; TRBD2 is a possible D gene (5 bases). The V gene lost 5 bases and the J gene lost 1 base, with 7 bases spanning the gap. CDR1 LNHNV and CDR2 YYDKDF come from the germline V gene (reference sequence). The CDR3 has 13 residues. Here the CDR3 reads CATSPGGTDTQYF. CDR3 nucleotides: TGTGCCACCAGCCCCGGGGGCACAGATACGCAGTATTTT. Full variable domain (rest looked up from reference TRBV15 and TRBJ2-3): DAMVIQNPRYQVTQFGKPVTLSCSQTLNHNVMYWYQQKSSQAPKLLFHYYDKDFNNEADTPDNFQSRRPNTSFCFLDIRSPGLGDTAMYLCATSPGGTDTQYFGPGTRLTVL.

V is TRBV30 and J is TRBJ1-1; 7 nucleotides agree with TRBD1. The CDR3 extends over 14 amino acids. CDR1 is GTSNPN and CDR2 is SVGIG in the germline V gene (reference sequence). The V gene end was trimmed by 5 bases and the J gene end by 1 base; junction bases not matched to a gene: 7. The CDR3 DNA reads TGTGCCTGGGAGAGTGGGACAGCGAACACTGAAGCTTTCTTT. Its protein product is CAWESGTANTEAFF. Supplemented by reference TRBV30 and TRBJ1-1, the full variable domain reads SQTIHQWPATLVQPVGSPLSLECTVEGTSNPNLYWYRQAAGRGLQLLFYSVGIGQISSEVPQNLSASRPQDRQFILSSKKLLLSDSGFYLCAWESGTANTEAFFGQGTRLTVV.

CDR3 sequence reads: CASSPRGRGANIQYF. Here the CDR3 DNA reads TGTGCCAGCAGTCCTCGGGGGCGGGGGGCCAACATTCAGTACTTC. J is TRBJ2-4 and V is TRBV6-2 or TRBV6-3; 8 bases agree with TRBD2. Trimming took 5 bases from V and 7 from J; bases not matched to a gene: 10. The germline V gene has CDR1 MNHEY and CDR2 SVGEGT. CDR3 length: 15 amino acids.

The rearrangement uses TRBV5-1 and TRBJ2-7, with 7 bases matching TRBD1. V shed 1 base, J shed 0 bases, and the junction held 7 bases outside the gene matches. The germline V gene encodes CDR1 SGHRS and CDR2 YFSETQ. There are 16 residues in the CDR3. In nucleotides, the CDR3 is TGCGCCAGCAGCTTGCAAGGGACAGCGAGCTCCTACGAGCAGTACTTC. The encoded protein is CASSLQGTASSYEQYF.

The chain combines TRBV7-9 with TRBJ2-2, with D possibly TRBD1 on 6 matching bases. Germline V lookup: CDR1 SEHNR, CDR2 FQNEAQ (reference sequence). V lost 5 bases and J lost 6, with 19 bases in between. The CDR3 totals 16 residues. CDR3 sequence (DNA): TGTGCCAGCAGCCCCGGGACACAATTTGGGGCCGGGGAGCTGTTTTTT. Its protein is CASSPGTQFGAGELFF.

This chain links TRBV20-1 with TRBJ1-2, with D hard to call. The germline gives CDR1 DFQATT, CDR2 SNEGSKA (reference sequence). Trimming removed 4 bases at V and 7 bases at J, with 16 bases between. There are 13 residues in the CDR3. This CDR3 reads CSATGRELGGYTF. The CDR3 bases are TGCAGTGCTACCGGACGGGAACTAGGTGGCTACACCTTC.

The chain carries TRBV7-9 and TRBJ2-5; D possibly corresponds to TRBD2 (5 bases). V was shortened by 3 bases and J by 3 bases, with 11 bases between the two germline ends. This CDR3 spans 14 amino acids. Germline CDR1 is SEHNR and CDR2 is FQNEAQ (reference sequence). CDR3 sequence: CASSFRGPKETQYF. The CDR3 DNA reads TGTGCCAGCAGCTTTCGAGGGCCCAAAGAGACCCAGTACTTC.

The CDR3 bases are TGTGCCACCAGTGATTCGACGGGACGGGATTGGGGTGAGCAGTTCTTC. It encodes CATSDSTGRDWGEQFF. This sequence joins TRBV24-1 and TRBJ2-1; TRBD1 or TRBD2 may be the D gene (5 bases each). The V gene lost 2 bases and the J gene lost 9 bases, with 19 bases spanning the gap. The germline V gene has CDR1 KGHDR and CDR2 SFDVKD. The CDR3 runs 16 residues.

The rearrangement links TRBV3-1 to TRBJ2-2; unclear D gene. The CDR3 is 13 amino acids. CDR1 is LGHDT, CDR2 YNNKEL, per germline (reference sequence). V lost 5 bases and J lost 6, with 10 bases in between. The CDR3 is CASSTLVAGELFF. The CDR3 DNA reads as TGTGCCAGCAGCACCCTAGTCGCCGGGGAGCTGTTTTTT. Variable domain in full (rest from reference TRBV3-1 and TRBJ2-2): DTAVSQTPKYLVTQMGNDKSIKCEQNLGHDTMYWYKQDSKKFLKIMFSYNNKELIINETVPNRFSPKSPDKAHLNLHINSLELGDSAVYFCASSTLVAGELFFGEGSRLTVL.

The chain combines TRBV18 with TRBJ2-4; a weak D match, TRBD1 (6 bases). The CDR3 covers 18 residues. Germline CDR1 and CDR2: KGHSH and LQKENI. V gave up 0 bases and J gave up 6 bases, with 21 bases separating them. CDR3 nucleotides: TGTGCCAGCTCACCACCGGTTACAGGGAGTTACGCAGGAAACATTCAGTACTTC. Its translation is CASSPPVTGSYAGNIQYF.

J is TRBJ2-7 and V is TRBV12-5; weak D call: TRBD2 (5 bases). In germline, CDR1 is LGHNT, CDR2 FRNRAP. The CDR3 extends over 16 amino acids. The V and J ends lost 4 bases and 5 bases respectively, with 21 bases between them. CDR3: CASGSILSGSGNEQYF. CDR3 in DNA: TGTGCTAGTGGTTCCATCCTGTCGGGATCAGGAAACGAGCAGTACTTC.

The chain couples TRBV4-2 to TRBJ2-5; perhaps TRBD2 as D (6 bases). This CDR3 spans 16 amino acids. Per the germline V gene, CDR1 is LGHNA and CDR2 is YNFKEQ. V dropped 0 bases and J dropped 2 bases, with 13 bases sitting between them. CDR3: CASSQDQGSGQETQYF. The CDR3 bases are TGTGCCAGCAGCCAAGATCAGGGTAGCGGACAAGAGACCCAGTACTTC.

The chain is built from TRBV7-3 and TRBJ2-5; possibly TRBD1 or TRBD2 for D (5 bases each). The V end was cut by 6 bases, the J end by 0 bases, with 11 bases between. This CDR3 region has 14 residues. Germline loops: CDR1 SGHTA, CDR2 FQGTGA. The CDR3 nucleotides are TGTGCCAGCAGTATGGGACCGAACCAAGAGACCCAGTACTTC. Translation: CASSMGPNQETQYF.

The chain uses TRBV12-5 and TRBJ1-1, with a weak D call TRBD1 (6 bases). CDR1 and CDR2 (germline): LGHNT, FRNRAP. This CDR3 spans 24 amino acids. The V end was cut by 0 bases, the J end by 3 bases, with 38 bases between. Here the CDR3 DNA reads TGTGCTAGTGGTTTGGTTGGAGGGGGGAAGAGCCCTGTGTGGCGTAAGAAGCTAGACACTGAAGCTTTCTTT. It translates to CASGLVGGGKSPVWRKKLDTEAFF. Using reference TRBV12-5 and TRBJ1-1 for the parts outside the CDR3, the full variable domain is DARVTQTPRHKVTEMGQEVTMRCQPILGHNTVFWYRQTMMQGLELLAYFRNRAPLDDSGMPKDRFSAEMPDATLATLKIQPSEPRDSAVYFCASGLVGGGKSPVWRKKLDTEAFFGQGTRLTVV.

V gene TRBV6-2 or TRBV6-3 combines with J gene TRBJ2-1; 7 nucleotides line up with TRBD2. J was trimmed by 6 bases and V by 5 bases; bases with no gene match: 7. The CDR3 spans 14 residues. Germline V gives CDR1 MNHEY, CDR2 SVGEGT. In nucleotides, the CDR3 is TGTGCCAGCAGTGACCGACTAGCTACCAATGAGCAGTTCTTC. Translated: CASSDRLATNEQFF.

The genes are TRBV6-2 or TRBV6-3 and TRBJ1-3; D remains unclear. V was trimmed by 0 bases and J by 0 bases, leaving 6 bases between them. The CDR3 spans 15 residues. Per the germline V gene, CDR1 is MNHEY and CDR2 is SVGEGT. The CDR3 DNA reads TGTGCCAGCAGTTACTCCGCCGGCTCTGGAAACACCATATATTTT. Translated: CASSYSAGSGNTIYF.

A note on this clonotype: Germline and junction disagree at one end, which may indicate a read error. The V and J genes are TRBV7-7 and TRBJ2-2; D possibly corresponds to TRBD1 (5 bases). Germline V gene sequence: CDR1 SSHAT, CDR2 FNYEAQ (reference sequence). The CDR3 spans 14 residues. The CDR3 bases are TGTGCTAGCAGCTTAGGGGCATACACCGGGGAGCTGTTTTTT. It encodes CASSLGAYTGELFF.

This clonotype occurred once. CDR3 sequence reads: CSAPTVSYEQYF. Here the CDR3 DNA reads TGCAGTGCTCCAACAGTATCCTACGAGCAGTACTTC. This chain links TRBV20-1 with TRBJ2-7; unclear D gene. CDR1 DFQATT and CDR2 SNEGSKA come from the germline V gene (reference sequence). The V end lost 5 bases, the J end lost 1 base, and 9 bases lay between the germline ends. This CDR3 spans 12 amino acids.